This TCR beta chain is from a study of shared clonotypes between healthy human individuals. Some clones are missing from TCRdb's copy, which holds only in-frame ones; the method was immunoSEQ multiplex PCR. This sample carries approximately 2.4 million clones, approximately 96% of them seen once, and the ten largest clones take roughly 0.13%. The V gene lost 0 bases and the J gene lost 1 base, with 9 bases spanning the gap. This CDR3 has 15 amino acids. Germline lookup yields CDR1 SGHRS and CDR2 YFSETQ. Sequencing input: naive CD4+ T cells sorted from blood. Subset specified: CD45RA+ positively selected. This receptor was taken from a man aged 18 to 29 in good health. The chain employs TRBV5-1 and TRBJ2-3; no clear D gene. In DNA, the CDR3 is TGCGCCAGCAGCTTGGATCCTACCCGCACAGATACGCAGTATTTT. Residues: CASSLDPTRTDTQYF.